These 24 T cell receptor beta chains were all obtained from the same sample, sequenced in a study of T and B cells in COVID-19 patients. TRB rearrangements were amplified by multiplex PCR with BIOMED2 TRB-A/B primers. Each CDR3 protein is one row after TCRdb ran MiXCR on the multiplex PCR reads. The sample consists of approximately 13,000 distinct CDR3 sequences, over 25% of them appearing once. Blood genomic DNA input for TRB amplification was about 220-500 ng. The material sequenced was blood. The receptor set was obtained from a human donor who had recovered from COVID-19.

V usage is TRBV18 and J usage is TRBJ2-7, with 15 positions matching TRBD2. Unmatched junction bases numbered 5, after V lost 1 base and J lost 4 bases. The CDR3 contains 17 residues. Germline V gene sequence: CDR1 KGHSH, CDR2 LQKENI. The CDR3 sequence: CASSPRGTSGRRYEQYF. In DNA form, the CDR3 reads TGTGCCAGCTCACCACGGGGGACTAGCGGGAGGAGGTACGAGCAGTACTTC. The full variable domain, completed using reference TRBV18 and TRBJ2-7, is NAGVMQNPRHLVRRRGQEARLRCSPMKGHSHVYWYRQLPEEGLKFMVYLQKENIIDESGMPKERFSAEFPKEGPSILRIQQVVRGDSAAYFCASSPRGTSGRRYEQYFGPGTRLTVT.

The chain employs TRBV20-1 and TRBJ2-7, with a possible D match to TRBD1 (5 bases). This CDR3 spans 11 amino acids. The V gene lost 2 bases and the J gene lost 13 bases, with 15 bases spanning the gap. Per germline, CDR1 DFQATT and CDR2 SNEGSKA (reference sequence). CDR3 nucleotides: TGCAGTGCTAGATGGGGCAGCGCGCACTACTTC. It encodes CSARWGSAHYF.

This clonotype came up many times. CDR3 loop: CASEPPKGNYNEQFF. CDR3 DNA sequence: TGTGCCAGCGAACCTCCCAAGGGTAACTACAATGAGCAGTTCTTC. The rearrangement joins TRBV12-3 or TRBV12-4 to TRBJ2-1; D is ambiguous. Deletions cut 8 bases from V and 3 bases from J, with 17 bases between. There are 15 residues in the CDR3.

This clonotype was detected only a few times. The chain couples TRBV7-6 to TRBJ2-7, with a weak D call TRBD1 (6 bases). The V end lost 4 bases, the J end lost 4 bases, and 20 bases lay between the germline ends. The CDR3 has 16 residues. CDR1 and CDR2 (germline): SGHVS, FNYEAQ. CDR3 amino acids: CASSSRLTRGRYEQYF. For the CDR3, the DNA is TGTGCCAGCAGCTCAAGGTTGACCAGGGGTAGGTACGAGCAGTACTTC.

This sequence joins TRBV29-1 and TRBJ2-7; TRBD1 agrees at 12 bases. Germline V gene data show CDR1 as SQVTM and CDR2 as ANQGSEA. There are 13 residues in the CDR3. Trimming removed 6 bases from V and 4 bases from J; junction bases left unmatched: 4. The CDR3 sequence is CSVGTGGEYEQYF. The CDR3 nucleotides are TGCAGCGTGGGGACAGGGGGCGAGTACGAGCAGTACTTC.

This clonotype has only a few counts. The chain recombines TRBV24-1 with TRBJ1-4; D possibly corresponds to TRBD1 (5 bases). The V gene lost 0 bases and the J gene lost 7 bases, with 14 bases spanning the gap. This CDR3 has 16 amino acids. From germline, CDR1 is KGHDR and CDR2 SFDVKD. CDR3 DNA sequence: TGTGCCACCAGTGATTTGAAGGCAGGGTGGAGTGAAAAACTGTTTTTT. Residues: CATSDLKAGWSEKLFF.

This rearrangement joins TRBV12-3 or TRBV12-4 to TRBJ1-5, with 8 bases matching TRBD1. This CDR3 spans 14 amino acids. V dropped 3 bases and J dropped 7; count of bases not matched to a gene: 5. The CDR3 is CASSFQGAGQPQHF. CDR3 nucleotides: TGTGCCAGCAGTTTTCAGGGGGCTGGGCAGCCCCAGCATTTT.

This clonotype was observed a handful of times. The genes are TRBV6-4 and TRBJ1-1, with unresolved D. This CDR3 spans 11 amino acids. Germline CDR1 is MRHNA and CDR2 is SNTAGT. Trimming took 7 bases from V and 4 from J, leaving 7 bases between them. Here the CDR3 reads CASMEGTEAFF. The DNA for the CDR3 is TGTGCCAGCATGGAGGGCACTGAAGCTTTCTTT.

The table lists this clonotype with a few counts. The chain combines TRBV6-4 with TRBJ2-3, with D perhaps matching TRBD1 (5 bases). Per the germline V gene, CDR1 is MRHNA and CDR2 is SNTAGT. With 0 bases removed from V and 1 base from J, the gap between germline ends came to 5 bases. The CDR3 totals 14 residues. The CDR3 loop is CASSDSGGTDTQYF. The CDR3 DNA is TGTGCCAGCAGTGACTCAGGGGGCACAGATACGCAGTATTTT.

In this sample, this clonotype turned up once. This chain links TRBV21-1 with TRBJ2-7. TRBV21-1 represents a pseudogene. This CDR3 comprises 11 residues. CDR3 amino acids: CASSSEEEQYF. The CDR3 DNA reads TGTGCCAGCAGCTCCGAGGAGGAGCAGTACTTC.

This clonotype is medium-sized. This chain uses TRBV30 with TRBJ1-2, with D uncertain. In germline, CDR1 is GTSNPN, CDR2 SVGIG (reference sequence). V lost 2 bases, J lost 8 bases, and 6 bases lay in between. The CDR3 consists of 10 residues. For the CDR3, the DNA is TGTGCCTGGAGTAGTAGAGGCTACACCTTC. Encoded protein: CAWSSRGYTF.

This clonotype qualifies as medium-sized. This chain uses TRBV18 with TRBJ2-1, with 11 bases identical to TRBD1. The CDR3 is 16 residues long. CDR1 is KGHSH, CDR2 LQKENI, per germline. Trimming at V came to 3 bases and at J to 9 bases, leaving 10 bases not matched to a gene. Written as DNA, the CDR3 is TGTGCCAGCTCACCGGCCAGGACAGGGGGCAACGTTGAGCAGTTCTTC. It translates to CASSPARTGGNVEQFF.

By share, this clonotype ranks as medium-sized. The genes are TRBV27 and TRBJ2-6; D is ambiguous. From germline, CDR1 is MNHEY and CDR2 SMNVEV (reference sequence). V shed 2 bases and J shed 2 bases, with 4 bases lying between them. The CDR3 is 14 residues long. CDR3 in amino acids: CASSLQAGANVLTF. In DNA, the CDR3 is TGTGCCAGCAGTTTACAGGCTGGGGCCAACGTCCTGACTTTC.

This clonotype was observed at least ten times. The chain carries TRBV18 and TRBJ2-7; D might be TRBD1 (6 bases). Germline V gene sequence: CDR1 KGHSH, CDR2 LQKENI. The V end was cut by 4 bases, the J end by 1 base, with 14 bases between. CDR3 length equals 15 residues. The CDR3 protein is CASSLKDSRSYEQYF. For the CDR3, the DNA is TGTGCCAGCTCACTAAAGGACAGCCGATCCTACGAGCAGTACTTC.

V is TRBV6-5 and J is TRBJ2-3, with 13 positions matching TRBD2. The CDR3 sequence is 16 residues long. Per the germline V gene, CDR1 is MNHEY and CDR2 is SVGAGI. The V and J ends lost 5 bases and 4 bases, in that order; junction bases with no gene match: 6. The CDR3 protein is CASSHGLAGASDTQYF. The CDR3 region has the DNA TGTGCCAGCAGTCATGGACTAGCGGGAGCGTCAGATACGCAGTATTTT.

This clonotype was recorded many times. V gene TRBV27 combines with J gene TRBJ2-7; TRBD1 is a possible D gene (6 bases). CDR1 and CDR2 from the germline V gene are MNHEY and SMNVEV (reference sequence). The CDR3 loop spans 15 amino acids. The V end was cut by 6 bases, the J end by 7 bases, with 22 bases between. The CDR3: CASSRRADSRDEQYF. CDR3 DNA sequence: TGTGCCAGCAGCCGGCGGGCGGACAGCAGAGATGAGCAGTACTTC.

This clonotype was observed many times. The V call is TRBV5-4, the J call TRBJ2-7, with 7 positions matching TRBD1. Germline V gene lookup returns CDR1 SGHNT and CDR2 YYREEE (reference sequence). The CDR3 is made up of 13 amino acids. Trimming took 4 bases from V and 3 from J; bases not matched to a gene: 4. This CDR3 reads CASSLDRDYEQYF. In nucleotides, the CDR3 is TGTGCCAGCAGCCTAGACAGGGACTACGAGCAGTACTTC.

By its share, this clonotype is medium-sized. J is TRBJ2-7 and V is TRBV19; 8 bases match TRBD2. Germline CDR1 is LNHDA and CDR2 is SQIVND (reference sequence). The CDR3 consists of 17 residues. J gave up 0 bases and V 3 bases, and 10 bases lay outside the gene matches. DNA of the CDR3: TGTGCCAGTAGTATGCAGGCGGGCGGGACTAGCTCCTACGAGCAGTACTTC. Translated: CASSMQAGGTSSYEQYF.

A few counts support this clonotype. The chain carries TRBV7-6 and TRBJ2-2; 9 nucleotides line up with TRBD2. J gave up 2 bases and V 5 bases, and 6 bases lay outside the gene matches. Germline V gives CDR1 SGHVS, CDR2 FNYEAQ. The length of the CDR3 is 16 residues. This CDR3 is CASSPGLATNTGELFF. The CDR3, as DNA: TGTGCCAGCAGCCCCGGACTAGCGACTAACACCGGGGAGCTGTTTTTT.

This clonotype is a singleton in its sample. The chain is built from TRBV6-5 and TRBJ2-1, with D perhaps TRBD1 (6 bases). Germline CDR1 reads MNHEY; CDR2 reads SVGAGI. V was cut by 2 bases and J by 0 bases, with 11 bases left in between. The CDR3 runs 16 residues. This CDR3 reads CASSYPGQLSYNEQFF. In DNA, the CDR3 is TGTGCCAGCAGTTACCCAGGACAGCTCTCCTACAATGAGCAGTTCTTC.

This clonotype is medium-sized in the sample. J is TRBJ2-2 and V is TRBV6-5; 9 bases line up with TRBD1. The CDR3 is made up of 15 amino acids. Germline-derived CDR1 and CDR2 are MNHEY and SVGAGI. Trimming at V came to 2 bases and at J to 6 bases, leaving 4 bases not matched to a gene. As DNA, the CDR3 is TGTGCCAGCAGTTACGTGGACAGGGGATCCGGGGAGCTGTTTTTT. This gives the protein CASSYVDRGSGELFF.

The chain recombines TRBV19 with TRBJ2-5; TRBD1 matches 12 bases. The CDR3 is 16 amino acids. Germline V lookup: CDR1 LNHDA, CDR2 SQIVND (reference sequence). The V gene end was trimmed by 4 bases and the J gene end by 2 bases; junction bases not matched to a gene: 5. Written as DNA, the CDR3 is TGTGCCAGTAGTAGGGGGGACAGGGGGCAACAAGAGACCCAGTACTTC. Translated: CASSRGDRGQQETQYF.

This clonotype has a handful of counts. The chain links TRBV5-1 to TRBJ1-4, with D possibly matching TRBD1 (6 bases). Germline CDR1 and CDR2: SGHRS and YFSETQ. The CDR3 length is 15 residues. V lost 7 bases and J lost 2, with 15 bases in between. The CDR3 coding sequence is TGCGCCAGCGCCCCGGGGGGCCGGACTAATGAAAAACTGTTTTTT. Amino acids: CASAPGGRTNEKLFF.

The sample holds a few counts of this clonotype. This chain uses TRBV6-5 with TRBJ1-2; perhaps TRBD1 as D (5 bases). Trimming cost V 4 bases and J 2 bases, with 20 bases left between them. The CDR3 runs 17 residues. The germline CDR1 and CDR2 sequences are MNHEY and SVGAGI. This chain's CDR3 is CASSSSLGRGGNYGYTF. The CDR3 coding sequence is TGTGCCAGCAGTTCCTCACTTGGAAGGGGAGGGAACTATGGCTACACCTTC.